Reported below is one T cell receptor beta chain. The sample is drawn from a study of OX40 agonist ivuxolimab in advanced cancers. The CDR3 extends over 12 amino acids. After removal of 4 bases from V and 8 bases from J, the junction contained 2 bases not matched to a gene. The germline gives CDR1 SEHNR, CDR2 FQNEAQ (reference sequence). Produced via immunoSEQ multiplex PCR; TCRdb's table is partial and in-frame only. In the table there are 35,000 to 50,000 clones, 85% to 90% of which are singletons. The chain carries TRBV7-9 and TRBJ2-1, with TRBD2 matching over 7 bases. This clonotype was sampled from an adult with an advanced solid tumor such as melanoma, head and neck, liver or kidney cancer. The specimen was CD4+ or CD8+ T cells sorted from blood, collected in a trial of the OX40 agonist ivuxolimab. The CDR3 loop reads CASSSRGDEQFF. The CDR3 DNA reads TGTGCCAGCAGCTCCCGGGGGGATGAGCAGTTCTTC. Combining the CDR3 with reference TRBV7-9 and TRBJ2-1 gives the whole variable domain DTGVSQNPRHKITKRGQNVTFRCDPISEHNRLYWYRQTLGQGPEFLTYFQNEAQLEKSRLLSDRFSAERPKGSFSTLEIQRTEQGDSAMYLCASSSRGDEQFFGPGTRLTVL.